This T cell receptor (beta chain) derives from a study of low-dose radiotherapy and immunotherapy resistance in tumors (dated by TCRdb to between 2021 and 2023). Looking at the study overall: Patients in Cohort 1 were given 0.5 Gy per fraction every 2 weeks, and the prescribed total PTV dose was 6.5 Gy. Cyclophosphamide 200 mg/m2 was given intravenously every two weeks, one day before each radiation and immunotherapy administration. Aspirin 300 mg was taken orally once daily by patients for four cycles, starting on cycle 1 day 1. Eight patients were included in the translational analysis, namely three from the first dose cohort plus the first five from the second dose cohort. In Cohort 2, 1 Gy per fraction was delivered every two weeks, for a total of 13 Gy over 26 weeks. Patients were given nivolumab as a 240 mg flat dose every two weeks and ipilimumab at 1 mg/kg every six weeks, with both drugs delivered intravenously. Randomization of trial participants into treatment groups was not performed.

CDR1 and CDR2 (SQVTM, ANQGSEA) derive from the germline V gene. V is shortened by 2 bases, J by 1 base, and the region joining them spans 11 bases. Including cysteine and phenylalanine, the CDR3 has 14 amino acids. CDR3 DNA only is kept here, 42 bases in frame from base 1. This clonotype was recorded at least ten times. The target of this receptor is not known. Per-base qualities were not stored, and no clone one base away is much larger. Data came from an Illumina HiSeq 2500. First-strand cDNA was synthesized with Superscript III and a set of TRAV- and TRBV-specific primers, covering both TCRalpha and TCRbeta chains. TCRs were amplified with Phusion for approximately 18 PCR cycles, with a constant-region primer paired with the adapter attached to the V primers. Isolated mRNA was amplified with the MessageAmp II aRNA Amplification Kit, using a roughly 17-hour in vitro transcription at 37°C. The Dynabeads mRNA DIRECT Purification Kit was used to isolate mRNA for TCR sequencing. Indexed Illumina adapters were added in a second Phusion PCR of roughly 25 cycles, and the PCR products were purified with AMPure XP beads. The study's own analysis went as follows. Using custom Perl scripts, TCR sequences encoding the same protein were pooled, out-of-frame sequences were removed, and the abundance of each clonotype was computed. Any TCR sequence supported by only a single read was excluded from analysis. Repertoire metrics included Shannon entropy, Gini index, clonality, richness, and frequency of TCRs shared between repertoires. TCRdb trimmed the raw reads at Q25, called clones with MiXCR and kept productive beta chains. Every CDR3 protein is listed once, alongside the most common genes and DNA of its rows. Here the V and J calls rest on TCRdb's processing, not on the authors' analysis. Here the sample has under 90,000 distinct CDR3 sequences; about 18% occur a single time. The ten largest clones capture over 2.5% of the sample.

Sample time point, as interpreted from the label and publication: before trial treatment. Donors were enrolled in RACIN, a single-arm phase I dose-escalation trial combining nivolumab, ipilimumab, aspirin, low-dose cyclophosphamide and low-dose radiotherapy. Eligible patients had advanced, TIL-negative solid tumors. This clonotype originated in a male donor with prostate cancer. The sequences come from PBMCs, collected before treatment. The rearranged segments are TRBV29-1 and TRBJ2-5, with a tentative D gene TRBD2 over 5 matching bases. DNA sequence: TGCAGCGTTGAAAGCCTAGCTGGCCAAGAGACCCAGTACTTC. This translates into CSVESLAGQETQYF.